The 3 T cell receptor beta chains in this list originate from one sample, sequenced in a study of T cells after yellow fever vaccination. One entry per CDR3 protein, called by TCRdb with MiXCR from the 5' RACE reads. The data show about 240,000 distinct CDR3 sequences, approximately 3.5% seen once. This material consisted of PBMCs, taken 15 days after the yellow fever booster vaccination. All receptors come from a man aged 18 to 29 who received the YFV17D yellow fever vaccine.

This clonotype came up many times. V is TRBV7-9 and J is TRBJ2-3; D uncertain. Germline V gives CDR1 SEHNR, CDR2 FQNEAQ (reference sequence). Trimming shortened V by 7 bases and J by 2 bases, and 16 bases separated the two germline ends. This CDR3 comprises 15 residues. The DNA of the CDR3 is TGTGCCAGCATAAGATTCTCCTACCTCACAGATACGCAGTATTTT. This codes for CASIRFSYLTDTQYF.

This clonotype has at least ten counts. The rearrangement links TRBV5-1 to TRBJ1-2, with D perhaps TRBD1 (5 bases). The CDR3 consists of 17 residues. V lost 4 bases to trimming and J lost 2 bases, with 21 bases between them. CDR1 and CDR2 from the germline V gene are SGHRS and YFSETQ. The CDR3 DNA reads TGCGCCAGCAGCCGAGGGGAAGGTGGGAGGCAGAACTATGGCTACACCTTC. Translating gives CASSRGEGGRQNYGYTF.

There are many counts of this clonotype. This chain uses TRBV10-3 with TRBJ1-2; TRBD1 aligns across 7 bases. Germline loops: CDR1 ENHRY, CDR2 SYGVKD. Trimming took 7 bases from V and 7 from J; bases not matched to a gene: 9. The CDR3 is 13 residues long. For the CDR3, the DNA is TGTGCCATCACCGAGGAGGGGGCCGGTGGCTACACCTTC. Translating it yields CAITEEGAGGYTF.